This TCR beta chain stems from a study of shared clonotypes between healthy human individuals. Study-level results: For naive CD4 cells, roughly 5% of clonotypes were shared across a handful of donors.

The deep-level immunoSEQ assay was used. TCRdb keeps only in-frame clones here, not all; method: immunoSEQ multiplex PCR. This sample has around 640,000 clones, with about 95% found just once. The naive CD8 subset, CD45RO-negative cells positively selected for CCR7, excluded terminally differentiated effector memory CD45RA+ cells. Points on this clone: As yet, its antigen is unknown.

V was shortened by 6 bases and J by 2 bases, with 12 bases between the two germline ends. Germline values: CDR1 SNHLY, CDR2 FYNNEI. CDR3 length: 14 residues. This receptor was obtained from a young woman in good health. The rearrangement uses TRBV2 and TRBJ2-3; perhaps TRBD2 as D (6 bases). Sequencing was carried out using naive CD8+ T cells sorted from blood. CDR3 region: CASSAPGLTDTQYF. The CDR3 DNA reads as TGTGCCAGCAGCGCCCCGGGACTCACAGATACGCAGTATTTT.